The sequence of this T cell receptor (beta chain) was determined in a study of T cells after yellow fever vaccination. This clonotype has a handful of counts. Its specificity is unknown. TCRdb passed the 5' RACE reads through MiXCR, listing each CDR3 protein once. This sample has some 500,000 distinct CDR3 sequences, with 13% found just once. Study-level findings and limits: Subsequent to the booster, the majority of primary-vaccination clones reappeared (around 96% CD4, 88% CD8). The secondary T-cell response peaked on day 5, not day 15, but was weaker. Researchers noted that a small share of clonotypes showed up in both CD4 and CD8 compartments.

Germline lookup yields CDR1 MDHEN and CDR2 SYDVKM. The germline V and J ends were trimmed by 5 bases and 10 bases, with 20 bases remaining between them. CDR3 size: 15 residues. The rearrangement joins TRBV28 to TRBJ1-4; perhaps TRBD1 as D (5 bases). This sample comprised PBMCs, obtained on the day of the yellow fever booster vaccination. This sequence originates from a man younger than 45 who received the YFV17D yellow fever vaccine. CDR3 in DNA: TGTGCCAGCAGTCAAGGGACTGCCTCACTTGGAAAACTGTTTTTT. Its protein product is CASSQGTASLGKLFF. Complete variable domain (other parts from reference TRBV28 and TRBJ1-4): DVKVTQSSRYLVKRTGEKVFLECVQDMDHENMFWYRQDPGLGLRLIYFSYDVKMKEKGDIPEGYSVSREKKERFSLILESASTNQTSMYLCASSQGTASLGKLFFGSGTQLSVL.